This record covers a single T cell receptor beta chain. Its antigen remains unknown. Other DNA sequences in the same sample also yield this CDR3. Deep level was the assay's run setting. TCRdb's table, derived via immunoSEQ multiplex PCR, lists solely in-frame clones and lacks some. Among roughly 2.5 million clones listed, around 94% were seen once. The V and J ends lost 0 bases and 5 bases respectively, with 7 bases between them. CDR1 LNHDA and CDR2 SQIVND come from the germline V gene (reference sequence). This CDR3 region has 13 residues. This sample is drawn from a study of shared clonotypes between healthy human individuals. General study results and limits: Naive subsets tended to show greater estimated richness than memory subsets.

Specimen: naive CD4+ T cells sorted from blood. As for subset: CD45RA+ positively selected. This chain joins TRBV19 and TRBJ1-2, with D perhaps TRBD1 (5 bases). This TCR was recovered from a man between 18 and 29 years old in good health. CDR3: CASSIERGYGYTF. As DNA, the CDR3 is TGTGCCAGTAGTATAGAGAGGGGTTATGGCTACACCTTC.